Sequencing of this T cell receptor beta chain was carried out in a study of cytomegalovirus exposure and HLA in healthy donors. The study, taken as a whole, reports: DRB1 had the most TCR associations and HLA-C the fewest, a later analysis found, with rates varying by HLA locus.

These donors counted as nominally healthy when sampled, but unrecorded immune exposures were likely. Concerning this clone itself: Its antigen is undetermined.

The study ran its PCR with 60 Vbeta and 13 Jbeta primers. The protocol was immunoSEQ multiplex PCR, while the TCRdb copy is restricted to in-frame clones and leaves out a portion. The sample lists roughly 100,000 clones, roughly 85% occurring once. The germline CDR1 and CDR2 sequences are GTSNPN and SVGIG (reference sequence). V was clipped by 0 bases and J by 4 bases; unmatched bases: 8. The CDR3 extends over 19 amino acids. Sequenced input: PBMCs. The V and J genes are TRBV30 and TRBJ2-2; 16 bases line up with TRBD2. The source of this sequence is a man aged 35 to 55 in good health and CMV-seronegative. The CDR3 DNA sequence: TGTGCCTGGAGTGTACTGGGGGGACTAGCGGGGGGGCCCACCGGGGAGCTGTTTTTT. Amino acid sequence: CAWSVLGGLAGGPTGELFF.